The 21 T cell receptor beta chains given below trace back to one sample, sequenced in a study of T-cell reconstitution after alpha-beta-depleted transplantation in children. Overall study findings and caveats: Several hundred expanded graft clones reportedly supplied alpha-beta T cells about two months after transplant.

Construction of the TCRbeta library involved unique molecular identifiers. TCRdb reanalysed the PCR reads using MiXCR and keeps one entry per CDR3 protein. The sample includes 30,000 to 40,000 distinct CDR3 sequences, around 7% seen only once; the top ten take approximately 30%. No antigen has been identified for these receptors. Sequencing used peripheral blood, obtained 60 days after TCRalphabeta/CD19-depleted stem cell transplant. All receptors come from a child younger than two who had a stem cell transplant for acute myeloid leukemia, so the T cells may come from the graft donor.

This clonotype has ten or more counts. This chain uses TRBV6-5 with TRBJ2-3, with TRBD2 identical over 11 bases. There are 16 residues in the CDR3. Unmatched junction bases numbered 4, after V lost 0 bases and J lost 5 bases. Germline CDR1 reads MNHEY; CDR2 reads SVGAGI. This CDR3 reads CASSYSTSGEVDTQYF. The CDR3 DNA reads as TGTGCCAGCAGTTACTCGACTAGCGGGGAGGTAGATACGCAGTATTTT.

This clonotype was counted many times. V is TRBV25-1 and J is TRBJ2-7; D uncertain. Per the germline V gene, CDR1 is MGHDK and CDR2 is SYGVNS. The germline V and J ends were trimmed by 5 bases and 2 bases, with 10 bases remaining between them. This CDR3 region has 13 residues. The CDR3 DNA reads as TGTGCCAGCAGTCAAATTAGTCCCTACGAGCAGTACTTC. Its translation: CASSQISPYEQYF.

This sequence joins TRBV7-6 and TRBJ2-5; D might be TRBD2 (6 bases). V dropped 8 bases and J dropped 1 base, with 11 bases sitting between them. Germline V gives CDR1 SGHVS, CDR2 FNYEAQ. CDR3 size: 13 residues. As DNA, the CDR3 is TGTGCCAGCCGCCAGGGACTCCAAGAGACCCAGTACTTC. It translates to CASRQGLQETQYF.

The CDR3 here is CASSSRQGDETQYF. The CDR3 DNA reads as TGTGCCAGCAGTTCCCGACAGGGCGATGAGACCCAGTACTTC. The genes are TRBV27 and TRBJ2-5; 7 bases line up with TRBD1. Germline trimming cut 4 bases from V and 5 bases from J; bases unmatched to any gene: 7. Germline CDR1 is MNHEY and CDR2 is SMNVEV (reference sequence). This CDR3 has 14 amino acids.

This clonotype was seen ten or more times. One junction end does not reproduce the germline sequence, and a read error may be involved. The DNA of the CDR3 is TGCAGTGCTAGAACCCGACAGAACGCTGAAGCTTTCTTT. Translated: CSARTRQNAEAFF. V usage is TRBV20-1 and J usage is TRBJ1-1, with a weak D call TRBD1 (5 bases). This CDR3 spans 13 amino acids. Germline loops: CDR1 DFQATT, CDR2 SNEGSKA (reference sequence).

The table lists this clonotype with many counts. The J gene is TRBJ2-7, the V gene TRBV7-6; 14 positions agree with TRBD2. This CDR3 is built from 15 residues. CDR1 and CDR2 (germline): SGHVS, FNYEAQ. After removal of 4 bases from V and 9 bases from J, the junction contained 8 bases not matched to a gene. The CDR3 region is CASSSSGTSGSGQYF. CDR3 DNA sequence: TGTGCCAGCAGCTCAAGCGGGACTAGCGGGAGCGGGCAGTACTTC. Full variable domain (outside the CDR3, taken from reference TRBV7-6 and TRBJ2-7): GAGVSQSPRYKVTKRGQDVALRCDPISGHVSLYWYRQALGQGPEFLTYFNYEAQQDKSGLPNDRFSAERPEGSISTLTIQRTEQRDSAMYRCASSSSGTSGSGQYFGPGTRLTVT.

This clonotype was counted a few times. The chain combines TRBV6-2 or TRBV6-3 with TRBJ2-7; tentatively, D is TRBD1 or TRBD2 (5 bases each). Germline CDR1 and CDR2: MNHEY and SVGEGT. This CDR3 contains 14 residues. Trimming shortened V by 8 bases and J by 3 bases, and 17 bases separated the two germline ends. This CDR3 is CASGLPGRYYEQYF. The CDR3 region has the DNA TGTGCCAGCGGTCTTCCGGGACGTTACTACGAGCAGTACTTC.

Many counts were recorded for this clonotype. V usage is TRBV27 and J usage is TRBJ1-1; unclear D gene. V lost 0 bases to trimming and J lost 1 base, with 6 bases between them. This CDR3 has 14 residues. Per the germline V gene, CDR1 is MNHEY and CDR2 is SMNVEV (reference sequence). The CDR3: CASSLSGPNTEAFF. Here the CDR3 DNA reads TGTGCCAGCAGTTTATCGGGCCCGAACACTGAAGCTTTCTTT.

This clonotype has ten or more counts. The chain couples TRBV12-3 or TRBV12-4 to TRBJ2-5; D unclear. V was cut by 6 bases and J by 5 bases, with 16 bases left in between. The CDR3 is made up of 14 amino acids. CDR3 in DNA: TGTGCCAGCAGCTCCACGGCAAGGACGGAGACCCAGTACTTC. Its translation is CASSSTARTETQYF.

This clonotype was detected ten times or more. V gene TRBV20-1 combines with J gene TRBJ1-6; D remains unclear. The ends were cut back, 3 bases at V and 0 bases at J, with 12 bases in the middle. This CDR3 is built from 16 residues. Germline CDR1 DFQATT, CDR2 SNEGSKA (reference sequence). The DNA of the CDR3 is TGCAGTGCTAGTAAAGACCTGAGCTCCTATAATTCACCCCTCCACTTT. It encodes CSASKDLSSYNSPLHF.

Concerning this clonotype itself: This may come from a read error, since a much larger clone is one base off. V is TRBV3-1 and J is TRBJ2-7, with D perhaps TRBD2 (5 bases). The length of the CDR3 is 14 residues. Germline V gene lookup returns CDR1 LGHDT and CDR2 YNNKEL (reference sequence). The CDR3 DNA follows: TGTGCCAGCTGCCAAGCCCAGCGGACCTACGAGCAGTACTTC. Its translation is CASCQAQRTYEQYF.

The chain joins TRBV28 to TRBJ2-2; D is possibly TRBD1 (6 bases). Germline V gene data show CDR1 as MDHEN and CDR2 as SYDVKM. V was shortened by 6 bases and J by 6 bases, with 8 bases between the two germline ends. CDR3 length equals 12 residues. CDR3 in amino acids: CASRKGAGELFF. Written as DNA, the CDR3 is TGTGCCAGCAGAAAGGGGGCCGGGGAGCTGTTTTTT.

The table lists this clonotype with many counts. The chain couples TRBV28 to TRBJ2-7, with TRBD2 matching 10 bases. Unmatched junction bases numbered 7, after V lost 5 bases and J lost 0 bases. Germline loops: CDR1 MDHEN, CDR2 SYDVKM. This CDR3 is 16 amino acids long. The CDR3 DNA reads as TGTGCCAGCAGTCTCCCGTTAGCGGGGGGCTCCTACGAGCAGTACTTC. It codes for CASSLPLAGGSYEQYF.

Many counts were recorded for this clonotype. This chain links TRBV6-1 with TRBJ1-2; 9 nucleotides agree with TRBD1. V trimming: 2 bases; J trimming: 0 bases; junction bases outside the gene matches: 4. Germline loops: CDR1 MNHNS, CDR2 SASEGT. This CDR3 contains 16 residues. The chain's CDR3 is CASSERGQGTNYGYTF. The CDR3 DNA reads as TGTGCCAGCAGTGAACGGGGACAGGGCACTAACTATGGCTACACCTTC.

This clonotype has ten or more counts. The chain's CDR3 is CASSPEGTQYF. The CDR3 DNA reads as TGTGCCAGCAGCCCAGAAGGGACCCAGTACTTC. The J gene is TRBJ2-5, the V gene TRBV11-2; the D is unclear. CDR3 length: 11 residues. V was shortened by 5 bases and J by 7 bases, with 8 bases between the two germline ends. Germline V gene data show CDR1 as SGHAT and CDR2 as FQNNGV. Full variable domain (outside the CDR3, taken from reference TRBV11-2 and TRBJ2-5): EAGVAQSPRYKIIEKRQSVAFWCNPISGHATLYWYQQILGQGPKLLIQFQNNGVVDDSQLPKDRFSAERLKGVDSTLKIQPAKLEDSAVYLCASSPEGTQYFGPGTRLLVL.

This clonotype occurred many times. The J gene is TRBJ1-5, the V gene TRBV7-9, with D unclear. The germline V gene has CDR1 SEHNR and CDR2 FQNEAQ (reference sequence). Trimming removed 1 base at V and 7 bases at J, with 5 bases between. The CDR3 length is 12 residues. The CDR3 DNA sequence: TGTGCCAGCAGCTTAGGGAGCCAGCCCCAGCATTTT. This codes for CASSLGSQPQHF. The full variable domain, its missing parts supplied by reference TRBV7-9 and TRBJ1-5, is DTGVSQNPRHKITKRGQNVTFRCDPISEHNRLYWYRQTLGQGPEFLTYFQNEAQLEKSRLLSDRFSAERPKGSFSTLEIQRTEQGDSAMYLCASSLGSQPQHFGDGTRLSIL.

This clonotype was picked up many times. The chain employs TRBV25-1 and TRBJ2-1, with 7 bases identical to TRBD1. This CDR3 contains 14 residues. Per germline, CDR1 MGHDK and CDR2 SYGVNS. V shed 7 bases, J shed 5 bases, and the junction held 8 bases outside the gene matches. The CDR3 sequence is CASTNSGTDNEQFF. The DNA of the CDR3 is TGTGCCAGCACAAACTCCGGGACAGACAATGAGCAGTTCTTC.

This clonotype ranks as medium-sized (0.01 to 0.1%). This chain connects TRBV20-1 to TRBJ2-6; no reliable D call. Trimming left V 3 bases short and J 4 bases short, with 13 bases between. The CDR3 has 15 residues. CDR1 is DFQATT, CDR2 SNEGSKA, per germline (reference sequence). CDR3 nucleotides: TGCAGTGCTAGTCTCGTCAGTAGGGGGGCCAACGTCCTGACTTTC. Its translation is CSASLVSRGANVLTF.

This clonotype appeared a few times. The chain has TRBV7-9 and TRBJ2-7, with 7 nucleotides matching TRBD2. The CDR3 loop spans 17 amino acids. Trimming removed 3 bases from V and 1 base from J; junction bases left unmatched: 12. Germline V gene data show CDR1 as SEHNR and CDR2 as FQNEAQ (reference sequence). The CDR3: CASSFARGGGSSYEQYF. CDR3 nucleotide sequence: TGTGCCAGCAGCTTTGCCCGCGGTGGCGGGAGTTCCTACGAGCAGTACTTC.

Ten or more counts support this clonotype. This rearrangement joins TRBV28 to TRBJ2-3; 9 bases line up with TRBD2. V lost 2 bases to trimming and J lost 0 bases; unmatched junction nucleotides: 6. Germline V gives CDR1 MDHEN, CDR2 SYDVKM. This CDR3 contains 17 residues. The CDR3, as DNA: TGTGCCAGCAGTTTAGCGGGGGGGCCCCCAAGCACAGATACGCAGTATTTT. Translated: CASSLAGGPPSTDTQYF.

This clonotype was seen repeatedly, ten times or more. This chain uses TRBV7-9 with TRBJ2-1, with TRBD1 identical over 8 bases. Trimming cost V 5 bases and J 2 bases; bases outside gene matches: 8. Germline CDR1 reads SEHNR; CDR2 reads FQNEAQ (reference sequence). The CDR3 contains 16 residues. In DNA form, the CDR3 reads TGTGCCAGCAGCCCTCCGGACAGGGTACCCTACAATGAGCAGTTCTTC. Translated, it gives CASSPPDRVPYNEQFF.